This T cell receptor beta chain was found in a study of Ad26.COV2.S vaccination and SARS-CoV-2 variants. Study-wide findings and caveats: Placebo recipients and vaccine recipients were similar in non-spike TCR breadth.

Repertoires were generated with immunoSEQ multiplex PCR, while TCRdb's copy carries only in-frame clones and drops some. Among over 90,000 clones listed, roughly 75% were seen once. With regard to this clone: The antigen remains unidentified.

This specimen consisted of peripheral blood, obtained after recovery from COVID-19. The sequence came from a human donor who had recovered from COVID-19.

In DNA form, the CDR3 reads TGTGCCAGCAGTTTTACCCCGGATACGCAGTATTTT. Protein: CASSFTPDTQYF. The gene calls are TRBV27 and TRBJ2-3; D not certain. The CDR3 has 12 residues. Between the trimmed V and J ends, which lost 3 bases and 6 bases, there was a span of 7 bases. Per the germline V gene, CDR1 is MNHEY and CDR2 is SMNVEV (reference sequence).